This TCR beta chain was sequenced for a study of high-grade serous ovarian cancer treatment subgroups. Study context: On average, roughly 14,000 reads and about 7,400 unique TCR beta rearrangements were obtained per sample. The study's findings and limits: TCR clonal relatedness correlated positively with neoantigen level. Same-patient tumor repertoires overlapped at roughly 0.095 to 0.79; different patients barely overlapped. Repertoire analysis covered CDR3 alone, not CDR1 or CDR2.

This table comes from immunoSEQ multiplex PCR, and its TCRdb copy is limited to in-frame clones, with some not included. The repertoire holds 10,000 to 15,000 clones, with approximately 88% as singletons. The CDR3 runs to 15 residues. CDR1 SGHVS and CDR2 FQNEAQ come from the germline V gene. Trimming removed 5 bases from V and 4 bases from J, with 14 bases in between. The tumor samples were collected prior to definitive surgery or chemotherapy. This clone was picked up a small number of times. Its cognate antigen is unknown. The rearrangement uses TRBV7-8 and TRBJ1-4; no clear D. The sequencing input was tumor tissue. This receptor was obtained from a human donor with high-grade serous ovarian cancer. The DNA of the CDR3 is TGTGCCAGCAGCAACCGGGAAGCACTTAATGAAAAACTGTTTTTT. This codes for CASSNREALNEKLFF.